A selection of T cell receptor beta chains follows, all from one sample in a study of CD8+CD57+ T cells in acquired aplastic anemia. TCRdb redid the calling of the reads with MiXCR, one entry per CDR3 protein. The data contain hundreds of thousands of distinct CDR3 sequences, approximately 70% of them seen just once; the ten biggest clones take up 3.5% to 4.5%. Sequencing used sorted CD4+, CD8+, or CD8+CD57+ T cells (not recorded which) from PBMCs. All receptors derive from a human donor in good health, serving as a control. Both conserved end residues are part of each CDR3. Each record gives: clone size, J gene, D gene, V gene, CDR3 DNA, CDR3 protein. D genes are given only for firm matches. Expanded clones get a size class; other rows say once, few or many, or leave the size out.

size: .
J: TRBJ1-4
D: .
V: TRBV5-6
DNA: TGTGCCAGCAGCCTCCGACAGACCTCAGCTAATGAAAAACTGTTTTTT
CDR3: CASSLRQTSANEKLFF

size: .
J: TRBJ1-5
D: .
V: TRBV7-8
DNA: TGTGCCAGCAGCGTGGGACCGAGATTAAATCAGCCCCAGCATTTT
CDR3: CASSVGPRLNQPQHF

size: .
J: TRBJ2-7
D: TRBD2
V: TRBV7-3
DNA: TGTGCCAGCAGCTCCCGTGCGGCGGGGGGGGGCCAGCAGTACTTC
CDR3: CASSSRAAGGGQQYF

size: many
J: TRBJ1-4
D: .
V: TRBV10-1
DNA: TGCGCCAGCAGTTACGAGGCAGGGGTCCATGAAAAACTGTTTTTT
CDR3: CASSYEAGVHEKLFF

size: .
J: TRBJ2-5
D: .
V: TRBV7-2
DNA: TGTGCCAGCAGCTTGGCCGGCAAAGGCCAGACCCAGTACTTC
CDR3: CASSLAGKGQTQYF

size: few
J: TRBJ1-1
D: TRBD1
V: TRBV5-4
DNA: TGTGCCAGCTACACTGGGGACAGGGTCGGTAGTAGCACTGAAGCTTTCTTT
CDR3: CASYTGDRVGSSTEAFF

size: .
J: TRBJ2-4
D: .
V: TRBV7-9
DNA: TGTGCCAGCAGCTCCCAAAGGGGCCAACCGGGGAACATTCAGTACTTC
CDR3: CASSSQRGQPGNIQYF

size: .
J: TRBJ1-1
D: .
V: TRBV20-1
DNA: TGCAGTGCTAGAAATGGGGGGAGCACGGAAGCTTTCTTT
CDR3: CSARNGGSTEAFF

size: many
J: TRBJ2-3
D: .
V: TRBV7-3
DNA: TGTGCCAGCAGCTCTAATTCCCAGGGAGATACGCAGTATTTT
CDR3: CASSSNSQGDTQYF

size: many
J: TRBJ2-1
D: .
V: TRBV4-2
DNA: TGTGCCAGCAGCCAAGATCCCAATGAGCAGTTCTTC
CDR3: CASSQDPNEQFF

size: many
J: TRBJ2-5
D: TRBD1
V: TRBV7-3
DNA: TGTGCCAGCAGCCTGGGCAGGGGGCAAGAGACCCAGTACTTC
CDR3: CASSLGRGQETQYF

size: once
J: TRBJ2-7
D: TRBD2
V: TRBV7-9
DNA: TGTGCCAGCATTTTATGGCGGGGGGCTAACCCCTACGAGCAGTACTTC
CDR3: CASILWRGANPYEQYF

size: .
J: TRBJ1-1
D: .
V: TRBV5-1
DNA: TGCGCCAGCAGCCGCGACAGGAGGAAGACTGAGGCTTTCTTT
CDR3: CASSRDRRKTEAFF

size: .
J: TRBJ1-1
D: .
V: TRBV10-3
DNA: TGTGCCACAAGTGCGGGTCTCGGTGAAGCTTTCTTT
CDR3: CATSAGLGEAFF

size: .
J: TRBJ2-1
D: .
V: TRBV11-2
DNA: TGTGCCAGTCGTTTTACGTGGGAGCAGTTCTTC
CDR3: CASRFTWEQFF

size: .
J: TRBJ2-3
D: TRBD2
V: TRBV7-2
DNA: TGTGCCAGCAGCTTAGAGCTAGCGGGGGGACTGACTTCAATGGATACGCAGTATTTT
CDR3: CASSLELAGGLTSMDTQYF

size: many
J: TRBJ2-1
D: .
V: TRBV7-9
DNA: TGTGCCAGCACCAACAAGGCAAAGGGGAATGAGCAGTTCTTC
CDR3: CASTNKAKGNEQFF

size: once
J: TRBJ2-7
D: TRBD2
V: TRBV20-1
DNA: TGCAGCGCTAGCGATCGGCCCTCTAGCGGGGGGGGCTACGAGCAGTACTTC
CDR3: CSASDRPSSGGGYEQYF

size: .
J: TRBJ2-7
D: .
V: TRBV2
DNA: TGTGCCAGCAGTCAACGGTTTGGCACGACCTACGAGCAGTACTTC
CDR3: CASSQRFGTTYEQYF

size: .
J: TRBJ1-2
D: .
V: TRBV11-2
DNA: TGTGCCAGCAGCTTACTGTCCACCAACTACTACGAGCAGTACACCTTC
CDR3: CASSLLSTNYYEQYTF

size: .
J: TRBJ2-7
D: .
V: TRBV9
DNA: TGTGCCAGCAGTGGGCATCGGCAGGGGGGCTACGAGCAGTACTTC
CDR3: CASSGHRQGGYEQYF

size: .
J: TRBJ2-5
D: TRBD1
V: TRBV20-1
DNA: TGCAGTGCAAGGGGACAGGGGACAGGAATGGAGACCCAGTACTTC
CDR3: CSARGQGTGMETQYF